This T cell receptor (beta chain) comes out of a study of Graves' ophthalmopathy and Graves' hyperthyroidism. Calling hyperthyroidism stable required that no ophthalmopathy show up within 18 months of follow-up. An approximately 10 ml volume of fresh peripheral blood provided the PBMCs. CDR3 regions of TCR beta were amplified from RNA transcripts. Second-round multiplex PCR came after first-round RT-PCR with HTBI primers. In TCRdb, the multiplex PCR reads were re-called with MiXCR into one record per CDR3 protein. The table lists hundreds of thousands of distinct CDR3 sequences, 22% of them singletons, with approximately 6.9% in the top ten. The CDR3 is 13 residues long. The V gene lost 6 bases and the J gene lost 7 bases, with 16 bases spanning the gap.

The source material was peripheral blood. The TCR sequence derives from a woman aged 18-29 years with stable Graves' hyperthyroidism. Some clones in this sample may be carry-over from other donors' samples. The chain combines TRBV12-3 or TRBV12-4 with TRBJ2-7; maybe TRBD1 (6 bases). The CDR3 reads CASRPTRRGEQYF. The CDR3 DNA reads TGTGCCAGCAGACCCACTCGTAGGGGGGAGCAGTACTTC.